The 28 T cell receptor beta chains below all came from one sample that was sequenced in a study of Ad26.COV2.S vaccination and SARS-CoV-2 variants. As to treatment: 15 to 20 received Ad26.COV2.S at low or high dose, single or two shots; about 5 received placebo; per-sample allocation not given. Sampling took place 63 days after the first vaccine or placebo injection. Repertoires were generated with immunoSEQ multiplex PCR, while TCRdb's copy carries only in-frame clones and drops some. The table records around 370,000 clones, about 85% of them present only once. The input for sequencing was peripheral blood, taken in a trial of Ad26.COV2.S vaccine versus placebo. Source of these receptors: a person aged 18-65 years who received the Ad26.COV2.S COVID-19 vaccine or a placebo.

The CDR3 loop reads CASRGTDNEQFF. CDR3 DNA sequence: TGTGCCAGCAGGGGGACCGATAATGAGCAGTTCTTC. The rearrangement joins TRBV28 to TRBJ2-1, with D perhaps TRBD1 or TRBD2 (5 bases each). The germline V gene encodes CDR1 MDHEN and CDR2 SYDVKM. Trimming pared 6 bases from V and 7 bases from J, leaving 10 bases between. There are 12 residues in the CDR3.

This clone was seen more than once but under ten times. This chain links TRBV28 with TRBJ2-1; tentatively, D is TRBD2 (6 bases). The CDR3 extends over 14 amino acids. CDR1 is MDHEN and CDR2 is SYDVKM in the germline V gene. Between the trimmed V and J ends, which lost 6 bases and 4 bases, there was a span of 13 bases. This CDR3 reads CASSPWGDYNEQFF. The CDR3 nucleotides are TGTGCCAGCAGCCCATGGGGGGATTACAATGAGCAGTTCTTC. The full variable domain, its missing parts supplied by reference TRBV28 and TRBJ2-1, is DVKVTQSSRYLVKRTGEKVFLECVQDMDHENMFWYRQDPGLGLRLIYFSYDVKMKEKGDIPEGYSVSREKKERFSLILESASTNQTSMYLCASSPWGDYNEQFFGPGTRLTVL.

CDR3 bases: TGTGCCAGCAGCCCCCGTTCGACTAGCGGGGGTCACACAGATACGCAGTATTTT. Amino acid sequence: CASSPRSTSGGHTDTQYF. The chain combines TRBV9 with TRBJ2-3; 12 bases line up with TRBD2. CDR1 is SGDLS and CDR2 is YYNGEE in the germline V gene. J lost 2 bases, V lost 4 bases, and 11 bases had no gene match. CDR3 size: 18 residues.

CDR3 sequence reads: CASSLVSSGHPNTEAFF. The DNA of the CDR3 is TGTGCCAGCAGCTTAGTTTCATCAGGACACCCGAACACTGAAGCTTTCTTT. The J gene is TRBJ1-1, the V gene TRBV7-2; a possible D gene is TRBD1 (5 bases). V lost 1 base and J lost 1, with 16 bases in between. CDR1 and CDR2 from the germline V gene are SGHTA and FQGNSA. The CDR3 length is 17 residues.

This clone was counted between two and nine times. This chain connects TRBV6-5 to TRBJ2-7, with D maybe TRBD2 (5 bases). CDR3 length: 14 amino acids. Trimming took off 6 bases at V and 3 bases at J, with 15 bases between the two ends. CDR1 is MNHEY and CDR2 is SVGAGI in the germline V gene. The CDR3 DNA follows: TGTGCCAGCAGGAGGGCGTACGGGAACTACGAGCAGTACTTC. Translating gives CASRRAYGNYEQYF.

The gene calls are TRBV5-1 and TRBJ2-3; TRBD1 is a possible D gene (5 bases). V was trimmed by 4 bases and J by 7 bases, leaving 13 bases between them. CDR3 size: 13 residues. The germline V gene encodes CDR1 SGHRS and CDR2 YFSETQ. The CDR3 loop is CASSPDTPNTQYF. CDR3 nucleotides: TGCGCCAGCAGCCCGGACACGCCGAATACGCAGTATTTT.

This clone appeared once. The rearrangement joins TRBV11-2 to TRBJ1-5; a possible D gene is TRBD1 (6 bases). This CDR3 comprises 17 residues. The germline V gene has CDR1 SGHAT and CDR2 FQNNGV. Trimming removed 5 bases from V and 3 bases from J, with 20 bases in between. The CDR3 coding sequence is TGTGCCAGCAGCCTTCACGGGGTAGTGGGGGCCAATCAGCCCCAGCATTTT. It codes for CASSLHGVVGANQPQHF.

This clone was observed once. This chain connects TRBV30 to TRBJ1-3; no clear D gene. V was trimmed by 4 bases and J by 8 bases, leaving 15 bases between them. This CDR3 region has 13 residues. Germline-derived CDR1 and CDR2 are GTSNPN and SVGIG (reference sequence). The CDR3 nucleotides are TGTGCCTGGACCTTACGATCGAGTTACACCATATATTTT. Protein: CAWTLRSSYTIYF.

The rearrangement joins TRBV29-1 to TRBJ1-1; D call uncertain. The V gene lost 2 bases and the J gene lost 4 bases, with 11 bases spanning the gap. This CDR3 spans 13 amino acids. Per germline, CDR1 SQVTM and CDR2 ANQGSEA. The DNA for the CDR3 is TGCAGCGTTGAACGAGGAGGGTCCACTGAAGCTTTCTTT. Encoded protein: CSVERGGSTEAFF.

Details on this clone: At the DNA level, this CDR3 is encoded by other sequences in the same sample as well. The chain joins TRBV9 to TRBJ2-2; TRBD1 matches 7 bases. The CDR3 consists of 16 residues. The ends lost 0 bases at V and 2 bases at J; junction bases unmatched: 4. Germline V gene sequence: CDR1 SGDLS, CDR2 YYNGEE. The chain's CDR3 is CASSVGGGGNTGELFF. For the CDR3, the DNA is TGTGCCAGCAGCGTAGGAGGGGGCGGAAACACCGGGGAGCTGTTTTTT.

The chain combines TRBV4-3 with TRBJ2-3, with D hard to call. Germline V gene sequence: CDR1 LGHNA, CDR2 YSLEER. Trimming stripped 1 base from V and 2 bases from J, with 16 bases between. The CDR3 length is 17 residues. CDR3 nucleotide sequence: TGCGCCAGCAGCCAAGGAGAAGCTTTCGATTACACAGATACGCAGTATTTT. This codes for CASSQGEAFDYTDTQYF.

The chain joins TRBV9 to TRBJ2-1; 9 bases are shared with TRBD2. The CDR3 extends over 16 amino acids. Trimming cost V 1 base and J 3 bases; bases outside gene matches: 5. Per the germline V gene, CDR1 is SGDLS and CDR2 is YYNGEE. Written as DNA, the CDR3 is TGTGCCAGCAGCGTACAACTTAGCGGGAGCTACAATGAGCAGTTCTTC. It is translated as CASSVQLSGSYNEQFF.

This clone appeared once. The chain employs TRBV19 and TRBJ1-5, with 8 positions matching TRBD1. Germline V gene data show CDR1 as LNHDA and CDR2 as SQIVND (reference sequence). J gave up 2 bases and V 9 bases, and 9 bases lay outside the gene matches. The CDR3 spans 15 residues. The CDR3 here is CASRTGNYGNQPQHF. The CDR3 DNA follows: TGTGCCAGCCGGACAGGGAATTACGGCAATCAGCCCCAGCATTTT.

The chain joins TRBV7-9 to TRBJ1-2; TRBD1 agrees at 8 bases. This CDR3 contains 13 residues. The V gene end was trimmed by 2 bases and the J gene end by 7 bases; junction bases not matched to a gene: 3. The germline gives CDR1 SEHNR, CDR2 FQNEAQ (reference sequence). CDR3 residues: CASSLQGAGGYTF. DNA of the CDR3: TGTGCCAGCAGCTTACAGGGGGCCGGTGGCTACACCTTC.

V usage is TRBV25-1 and J usage is TRBJ1-1; D remains ambiguous. Trimming removed 4 bases from V and 6 bases from J, with 12 bases in between. Germline loops: CDR1 MGHDK, CDR2 SYGVNS. The CDR3 totals 13 residues. The CDR3 here is CASSVAGMPEAFF. CDR3 in DNA: TGTGCCAGCAGTGTGGCCGGGATGCCTGAAGCTTTCTTT.

On this clone: One end of the junction varies from germline; a read error may be responsible. This chain joins TRBV5-5 and TRBJ2-7; 7 bases are a match to TRBD1. CDR1 is SGHKS and CDR2 is YYEKEE in the germline V gene (reference sequence). The CDR3 runs 17 residues. The CDR3 DNA reads TGTGCCAGCAGCTTAGGGACAGCTCTCTCCGCTACTGACAGAGTTGTGTTC. This encodes CASSLGTALSATDRVVF. Complete variable domain (other parts from reference TRBV5-5 and TRBJ2-7): DAGVTQSPTHLIKTRGQQVTLRCSPISGHKSVSWYQQVLGQGPQFIFQYYEKEERGRGNFPDRFSARQFPNYSSELNVNALLLGDSALYLCASSLGTALSATDRVVFGPGTRLTVT.

The rearrangement links TRBV6-6 to TRBJ1-5; D unclear. The CDR3 loop spans 14 amino acids. Germline CDR1 is MNHNY and CDR2 is SVGAGI (reference sequence). V dropped 0 bases and J dropped 6 bases, with 9 bases sitting between them. The CDR3 sequence is CASSYSGSGQPQHF. In DNA, the CDR3 is TGTGCCAGCAGTTACTCAGGATCCGGTCAGCCCCAGCATTTT.

This sequence joins TRBV7-9 and TRBJ2-3; 7 bases line up with TRBD2. The V gene's germline CDR1 is SEHNR and CDR2 FQNEAQ (reference sequence). Germline trimming cut 4 bases from V and 5 bases from J; bases unmatched to any gene: 18. The CDR3 length is 18 residues. This chain's CDR3 is CASSSSSRGGTRGDTQYF. The CDR3 DNA sequence: TGTGCCAGCAGCTCCTCGTCTCGCGGGGGTACGAGGGGAGATACGCAGTATTTT. The full variable domain, in which reference TRBV7-9 and TRBJ2-3 provide the parts outside the CDR3, is DTGVSQNPRHKITKRGQNVTFRCDPISEHNRLYWYRQTLGQGPEFLTYFQNEAQLEKSRLLSDRFSAERPKGSFSTLEIQRTEQGDSAMYLCASSSSSRGGTRGDTQYFGPGTRLTVL.

This rearrangement joins TRBV27 to TRBJ2-7; the D gene is possibly TRBD1 (6 bases). Per germline, CDR1 MNHEY and CDR2 SMNVEV (reference sequence). There are 11 residues in the CDR3. The ends were cut back, 6 bases at V and 8 bases at J, with 11 bases in the middle. The CDR3 region has the DNA TGTGCCAGCAGACAGGGATTGAAGCAGTACTTC. It encodes CASRQGLKQYF.

The V and J genes are TRBV30 and TRBJ2-7; tentative D call: TRBD2 (6 bases). The germline V gene has CDR1 GTSNPN and CDR2 SVGIG (reference sequence). This CDR3 region has 16 residues. Trimming removed 2 bases at V and 3 bases at J, with 20 bases between. The CDR3 DNA reads as TGTGCCTGGAGTTTCATCCCGGGAGTAGGGATCTACGAGCAGTACTTC. This sequence encodes CAWSFIPGVGIYEQYF. Filled out from reference TRBV30 and TRBJ2-7, the complete variable domain reads SQTIHQWPATLVQPVGSPLSLECTVEGTSNPNLYWYRQAAGRGLQLLFYSVGIGQISSEVPQNLSASRPQDRQFILSSKKLLLSDSGFYLCAWSFIPGVGIYEQYFGPGTRLTVT.

The chain is built from TRBV7-9 and TRBJ1-3; D is uncertain. Germline V gene data show CDR1 as SEHNR and CDR2 as FQNEAQ (reference sequence). The CDR3 sequence is 17 residues long. V was shortened by 5 bases and J by 4 bases, with 21 bases between the two germline ends. The CDR3 sequence: CASSLVDGRRRGNTIYF. The CDR3 bases are TGTGCCAGCAGCCTAGTAGACGGGAGAAGGAGAGGAAACACCATATATTTT.

V gene TRBV5-4 combines with J gene TRBJ2-4; TRBD1 or TRBD2 may be the D gene (5 bases each). The CDR3 totals 14 residues. Trimming left V 4 bases short and J 2 bases short, with 10 bases between. CDR1 is SGHNT, CDR2 YYREEE, per germline (reference sequence). CDR3: CASSEPGPKNIQYF. CDR3 DNA sequence: TGTGCCAGCAGCGAACCGGGACCCAAAAACATTCAGTACTTC.

This clone was seen a few times. V gene TRBV15 combines with J gene TRBJ1-4; D gene unclear. Deletions cut 1 base from V and 5 bases from J, with 8 bases between. CDR3 length equals 14 residues. Germline V gene sequence: CDR1 LNHNV, CDR2 YYDKDF (reference sequence). The CDR3 sequence: CATSRGQLNEKLFF. In nucleotides, the CDR3 is TGTGCCACCAGCAGAGGGCAGTTGAATGAAAAACTGTTTTTT.

This clone was seen only once. This sequence joins TRBV5-6 and TRBJ1-4; perhaps TRBD1 as D (5 bases). This CDR3 has 13 residues. Germline CDR1 SGHDT, CDR2 YYEEEE. Trimming left V 1 base short and J 11 bases short, with 12 bases between. CDR3 region: CASSLRGSNKLFF. The CDR3 region has the DNA TGTGCCAGCAGCTTGAGGGGCTCCAATAAACTGTTTTTT. The full variable domain, its missing parts supplied by reference TRBV5-6 and TRBJ1-4, is DAGVTQSPTHLIKTRGQQVTLRCSPKSGHDTVSWYQQALGQGPQFIFQYYEEEERQRGNFPDRFSGHQFPNYSSELNVNALLLGDSALYLCASSLRGSNKLFFGSGTQLSVL.

The chain carries TRBV6-5 and TRBJ2-7, with D possibly being TRBD2 (6 bases). The CDR3 has 13 residues. V lost 7 bases and J 6 bases, leaving 16 bases between the germline ends. Germline V gene lookup returns CDR1 MNHEY and CDR2 SVGAGI. The CDR3 nucleotides are TGTGCCAGCACTTGGCAGGGAGGAAGCGAGCAGTACTTC. Translated: CASTWQGGSEQYF.

The rearrangement links TRBV27 to TRBJ2-1; unclear D gene. The CDR3 loop spans 14 amino acids. Germline CDR1 reads MNHEY; CDR2 reads SMNVEV (reference sequence). Trimming stripped 4 bases from V and 9 bases from J, with 16 bases between. The CDR3 DNA reads TGTGCCAGCAGTTCCCCGACCCGCGCGATTGAGCAGTTCTTC. Its protein product is CASSSPTRAIEQFF.

The chain has TRBV2 and TRBJ2-7, with 7 positions matching TRBD2. The length of the CDR3 is 15 residues. The germline V gene has CDR1 SNHLY and CDR2 FYNNEI. Trimming cost V 2 bases and J 0 bases; bases outside gene matches: 4. This CDR3 is CASSEQAGSSYEQYF. CDR3 nucleotides: TGTGCCAGCAGTGAACAAGCGGGGAGCTCCTACGAGCAGTACTTC.

The rearrangement joins TRBV6-5 to TRBJ2-3, with D unclear. CDR3 length: 12 amino acids. Deletions cut 2 bases from V and 7 bases from J, with 7 bases between. The germline CDR1 and CDR2 sequences are MNHEY and SVGAGI. CDR3 residues: CASSYDSHTQYF. The DNA of the CDR3 is TGTGCCAGCAGTTACGATTCTCATACGCAGTATTTT.